This T cell receptor beta chain was recorded in a study of T-cell memory formation after mild COVID-19. Study at large: TCR clusters showed largely donor specificity.

Points from the study as a whole: Shrinking CD4+ clones were chiefly CM and EM; CD8+ ones were chiefly EMRA. From day 15 to 85, contracting clones were balanced between CD4 and CD8, whereas later expanders leaned toward CD4+. Pre-infection memory held some responding clones, suggesting pre-existing cross-reactive T cells responded.

On this clonotype: The antigen is not known.

TCRdb analysed the 5' RACE reads with MiXCR anew, one entry per CDR3 protein. The sample lists about 45,000 distinct CDR3 sequences; 8% to 10% were seen once. The source material was PBMCs or a T cell subset sorted from them (not recorded which). This TCR was sampled from an adult woman who had mild COVID-19 (a few samples of this study predate the infection). Cell type and time point are not known.

CDR3 DNA: TGTGCCAGCAGCGAGGGTGGGGGCCTTCAGGGGTACAATGAGCAGTTCTTC. Translating gives CASSEGGGLQGYNEQFF. V is TRBV9 and J is TRBJ2-1; perhaps TRBD1 as D (6 bases). Germline-derived CDR1 and CDR2 are SGDLS and YYNGEE. Between the trimmed V and J ends, which lost 3 bases and 4 bases, there was a span of 20 bases. This CDR3 is 17 amino acids long.